The rows below give T cell receptor beta chains drawn from one sample of a study of shared clonotypes between healthy human individuals. Assay used: immunoSEQ multiplex PCR; TCRdb lists only in-frame clones, some missing. The table has about half a million clones, almost 80% seen once. The sequenced material came from PBMCs. These receptors were taken from a woman in her 40s in good health. Some clones in this sample may be carry-over from other donors' samples. Both conserved end residues are trimmed from each CDR3.

TRBJ1-2 TRBV9 ASSVGGGTYHGYT
TRBJ2-2 TRBV27 ASSLRLAGANTRELF
TRBJ1-2 TRBV5-1 ASSLAPRVPNYGYT
TRBJ2-1 TRBV7-9 ASSKGPISYNEQF
TRBJ2-1 TRBV5-1 ASSLRTGRYNEQF
TRBJ2-2 TRBV27 ASSLSPGELF
TRBJ2-2 TRBV5-4 ASSAGTRYVHRELF
TRBJ2-5 TRBV28 ASSSLGRGPNQETQY
TRBJ2-4 TRBV28 ASSRQLGIQY
TRBJ2-7 TRBV7-9 ASSSGGPVEQY
TRBJ2-2 TRBV6-4 ASSDPGTANTGELF
TRBJ2-5 TRBV5-1 ASSLGTTQQETQY
TRBJ2-1 TRBV5-1 ASSFVASVDNEQF
TRBJ2-1 TRBV4-2 ASSQAGGGSYNEQF
TRBJ1-4 TRBV25-1 ASSENRGGEKLF
TRBJ1-3 TRBV15 ATSKPFSGENTIY
TRBJ1-6 TRBV28 ASSPQGQGFYNSPLH
TRBJ2-3 TRBV15 ATSRDLGGRDEADTQY
TRBJ2-7 TRBV7-2 ASSPGLAGGREQY
TRBJ2-7 TRBV5-1 ASSLMQTPEQY
TRBJ2-5 TRBV28 ASSPDRDSGETQY